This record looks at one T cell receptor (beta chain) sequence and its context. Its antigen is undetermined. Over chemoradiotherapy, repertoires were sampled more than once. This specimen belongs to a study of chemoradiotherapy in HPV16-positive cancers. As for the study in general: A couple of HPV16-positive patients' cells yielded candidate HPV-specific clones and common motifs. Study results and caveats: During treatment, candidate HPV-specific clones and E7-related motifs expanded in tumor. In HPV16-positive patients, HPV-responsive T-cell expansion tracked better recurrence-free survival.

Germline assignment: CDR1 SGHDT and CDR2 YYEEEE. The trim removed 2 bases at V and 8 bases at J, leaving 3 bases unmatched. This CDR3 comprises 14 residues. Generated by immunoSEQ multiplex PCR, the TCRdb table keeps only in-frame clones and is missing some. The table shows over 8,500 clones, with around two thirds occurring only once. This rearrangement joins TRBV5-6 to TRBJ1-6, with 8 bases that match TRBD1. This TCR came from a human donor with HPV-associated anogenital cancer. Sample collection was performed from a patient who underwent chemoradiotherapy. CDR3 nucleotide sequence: TGTGCCAGCAGCTTTGGGACAGGCGATTCACCCCTCCACTTT. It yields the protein CASSFGTGDSPLHF.